This paragraph covers one T cell receptor (beta chain) sequence. The sample belongs to a study of blood T cell repertoires in COVID-19. Across the study: The United States, Italy and Spain were the sources of the acute and convalescent COVID-19 samples. T cells, B-cell-depleted T cells, or PBMCs supplied cDNA or gDNA.

Study processing details: Reference gene primer amplification yielded estimated nucleated cell counts. The protocol was immunoSEQ multiplex PCR, while the TCRdb copy is restricted to in-frame clones and leaves out a portion. That table gives V, J and clone size, and the DNA gave D and trimming. The sample records roughly 200,000 clones, roughly 85% being singletons. The length of the CDR3 is 15 residues. Germline V lookup: CDR1 SGHAT, CDR2 FQNNGV. The ends lost 4 bases at V and 3 bases at J; junction bases unmatched: 4. The chain carries TRBV11-2 and TRBJ2-5; TRBD2 matches at 11 bases. The receptor's source is a woman aged 55 to 70 with acute or convalescent COVID-19. The source material was peripheral blood. The CDR3 nucleotides are TGTGCCAGCAGCTCCGGGACTAGCGGAAAAGAGACCCAGTACTTC. Protein product: CASSSGTSGKETQYF.